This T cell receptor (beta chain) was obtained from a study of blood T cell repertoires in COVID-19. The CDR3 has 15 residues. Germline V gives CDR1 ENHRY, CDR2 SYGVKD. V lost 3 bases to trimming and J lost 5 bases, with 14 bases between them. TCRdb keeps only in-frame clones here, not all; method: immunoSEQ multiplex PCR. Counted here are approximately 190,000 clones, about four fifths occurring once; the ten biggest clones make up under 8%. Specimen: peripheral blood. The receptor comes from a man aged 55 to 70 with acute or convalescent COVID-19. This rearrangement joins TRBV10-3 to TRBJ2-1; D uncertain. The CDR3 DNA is TGTGCCATCAGTGACGGTCCATTAAGCAACAATGAGCAGTTCTTC. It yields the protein CAISDGPLSNNEQFF.